This T cell receptor beta chain was retrieved from a study of a mutant IDH1 vaccine in newly diagnosed glioma. Study details: Following radiotherapy alone, or alongside temozolomide cycles, vaccination was started after an interval of 4-6 weeks. Treated patients were about 60% male, about 38% female, mean age approximately 42 years. Points from the study as a whole: Of the patients, 85% to 95% had vaccine-induced immune responses.

Concerning this clone: Its specificity is unknown.

Time point defined: week 11, during vaccination. The vaccine gave 300 ug of a 20-mer mutant IDH1 peptide subcutaneously per dose. Every donor had a new WHO grade 3 or 4 astrocytoma that was IDH1-mutant, with loss of nuclear ATRX. Looked up from germline, CDR1 is SGHRS and CDR2 is YFSETQ. V lost 4 bases to trimming and J lost 7 bases; unmatched junction nucleotides: 5. The CDR3 sequence is 14 residues long. The repertoire was sequenced with immunoSEQ multiplex PCR; TCRdb's copy has only in-frame clones and lacks some. The sample has about 110,000 clones, roughly 90% seen once. This sequence joins TRBV5-1 and TRBJ2-3; 11 nucleotides match TRBD1. This clonotype was sampled from a woman aged 45-60 years with glioma. The input for sequencing was PBMCs, taken from a glioma patient whose treatment included an IDH1 peptide vaccine. The CDR3 DNA is TGCGCCAGCAGCCTTGGGACAGGGGGGAATACGCAGTATTTT. This codes for CASSLGTGGNTQYF.